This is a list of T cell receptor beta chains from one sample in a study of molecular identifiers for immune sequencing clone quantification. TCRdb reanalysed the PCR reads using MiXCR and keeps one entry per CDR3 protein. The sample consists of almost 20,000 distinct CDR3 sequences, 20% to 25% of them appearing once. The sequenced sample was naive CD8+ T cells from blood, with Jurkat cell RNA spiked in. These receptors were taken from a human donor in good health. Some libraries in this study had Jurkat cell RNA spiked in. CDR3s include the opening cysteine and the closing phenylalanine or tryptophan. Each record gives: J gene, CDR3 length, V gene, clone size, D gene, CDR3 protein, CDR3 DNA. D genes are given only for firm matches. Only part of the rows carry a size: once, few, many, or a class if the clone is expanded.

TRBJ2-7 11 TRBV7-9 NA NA CASSSDYEQYF TGTGCCAGCAGCTCTGACTACGAGCAGTACTTC
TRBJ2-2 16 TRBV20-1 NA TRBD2 CSARDGLAGSTGELFF TGCAGTGCTAGAGATGGACTAGCGGGATCCACCGGGGAGCTGTTTTTT
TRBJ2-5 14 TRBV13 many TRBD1 CASSTTQGEETQYF TGTGCCAGCAGTACCACACAGGGGGAAGAGACCCAGTACTTC
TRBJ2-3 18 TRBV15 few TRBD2 CATNSIPLAGPSTDTQYF TGTGCCACCAACAGTATCCCCCTAGCGGGTCCTAGCACAGATACGCAGTATTTT
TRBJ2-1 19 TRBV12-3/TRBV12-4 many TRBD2 CASSGTSGSIWVSYNEQFF TGTGCCAGCAGCGGGACTAGCGGGAGTATCTGGGTCTCCTACAATGAGCAGTTCTTC
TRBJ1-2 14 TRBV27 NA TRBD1 CASGDRPLGNGYTF TGTGCCAGCGGGGACAGACCCCTTGGAAATGGCTACACCTTC
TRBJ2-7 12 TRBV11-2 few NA CASSLGWSEQYF TGTGCCAGCAGCTTAGGTTGGAGCGAGCAGTACTTC
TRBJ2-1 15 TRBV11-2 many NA CASSLGGRRGDEQFF TGTGCCAGCAGCTTAGGAGGGAGAAGAGGGGATGAGCAGTTCTTC
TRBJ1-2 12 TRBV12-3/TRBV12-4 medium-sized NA CASSPDTPGYTF TGTGCCAGCAGCCCTGACACCCCCGGCTACACCTTC
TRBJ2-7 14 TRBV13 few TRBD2 CASSLAGGVNEQYF TGTGCCAGCAGCTTAGCGGGGGGAGTGAACGAGCAGTACTTC